The sequence of this TCR beta chain was determined in a study of blood T cell repertoires in COVID-19. Study as a whole: Samples of COVID-19 (acute and convalescent) were obtained from the United States, Italy and Spain.

Sequencing was performed with immunoSEQ multiplex PCR; in TCRdb, only in-frame clones are kept and a portion is missing. The sample lists roughly 180,000 clones, more than 85% seen once, with about 0.98% in the top ten. CDR3 length: 13 amino acids. V lost 7 bases and J 2 bases, leaving 11 bases between the germline ends. This receptor was identified in a man between 18 and 35 years old with acute or convalescent COVID-19. What was sequenced was peripheral blood. V usage is TRBV12-3 or TRBV12-4 and J usage is TRBJ1-1; D is undetermined. The CDR3 bases are TGTGCCAGCATTAGAGGGTTCAACACTGAAGCTTTCTTT. Protein sequence: CASIRGFNTEAFF.